Presented here are 14 T cell receptor beta chains from one specimen sequenced in a study of T cells in localized non-small cell lung cancer. The repertoire was sequenced with immunoSEQ multiplex PCR; TCRdb's copy has only in-frame clones and lacks some. The data hold some 64,000 clones, with roughly 76% observed a single time. Sequenced material: PBMCs, taken before any cancer treatment. Receptors originate from a man aged 40 to 75 with stage II lung adenocarcinoma.

In the case of this clone: This specimen includes other DNA sequences encoding the same CDR3. The chain carries TRBV29-1 and TRBJ2-3; D is unresolved. This CDR3 contains 13 residues. V lost 4 bases and J 1 base, leaving 9 bases between the germline ends. Germline V gives CDR1 SQVTM, CDR2 ANQGSEA. The CDR3 protein is CSVAPQGTDTQYF. CDR3 bases: TGCAGCGTTGCCCCCCAGGGCACAGATACGCAGTATTTT.

The rearrangement links TRBV6-5 to TRBJ2-7; possibly TRBD1 for D (6 bases). V was cut by 5 bases and J by 4 bases, with 9 bases left in between. CDR3 size: 12 residues. The V gene's germline CDR1 is MNHEY and CDR2 SVGAGI. CDR3 region: CASSNTGYEQYF. DNA for the CDR3: TGTGCCAGCAGTAATACAGGGTACGAGCAGTACTTC.

This rearrangement joins TRBV27 to TRBJ1-2; the match to TRBD1 covers 9 bases. Germline-derived CDR1 and CDR2 are MNHEY and SMNVEV (reference sequence). CDR3 length: 16 residues. With V trimmed by 6 bases and J by 5 bases, 13 bases remained unmatched. The CDR3 sequence is CASSLGVQGALYGYTF. The CDR3 DNA reads TGTGCCAGCAGCCTTGGGGTACAGGGGGCGCTTTATGGCTACACCTTC.

This clone was detected only a few times. The CDR3 DNA reads as TGCGCCAGCAGCCAATGGGTCGGACAAACCTACAATGAGCAGTTCTTC. It specifies CASSQWVGQTYNEQFF. The V and J genes are TRBV4-1 and TRBJ2-1; a possible D gene is TRBD1 (5 bases). Germline V lookup: CDR1 MGHRA, CDR2 YSYEKL. Trimming took off 2 bases at V and 2 bases at J, with 13 bases between the two ends. This CDR3 has 16 amino acids.

The chain links TRBV11-2 to TRBJ2-7; weak D call: TRBD1 (6 bases). The CDR3 is 14 residues long. CDR1 is SGHAT, CDR2 FQNNGV, per germline. Trimming pared 0 bases from V and 2 bases from J, leaving 8 bases between. CDR3 sequence (DNA): TGTGCCAGCAGCTTAGATTGGACAGCCTACGAGCAGTACTTC. Translating it yields CASSLDWTAYEQYF.

This rearrangement joins TRBV7-9 to TRBJ2-2, with D possibly TRBD1 on 5 matching bases. Germline values: CDR1 SEHNR, CDR2 FQNEAQ (reference sequence). This CDR3 has 14 residues. Trimming shortened V by 2 bases and J by 5 bases, and 9 bases separated the two germline ends. The CDR3 loop reads CASSLQGRTGELFF. The CDR3 nucleotides are TGTGCCAGCAGCTTACAGGGAAGGACCGGGGAGCTGTTTTTT.

The V call is TRBV15, the J call TRBJ2-7; D tentatively fits TRBD1 or TRBD2 (6 bases each). CDR1 and CDR2 from the germline V gene are LNHNV and YYDKDF (reference sequence). The CDR3 runs to 16 residues. V lost 0 bases and J lost 1, with 13 bases in between. The CDR3 DNA sequence: TGTGCCACCAGCAGAGACTTCAGGGGAGGATCCTACGAGCAGTACTTC. Translating gives CATSRDFRGGSYEQYF.

In this sample, this clone turned up once. The rearrangement uses TRBV2 and TRBJ2-3, with 7 nucleotides matching TRBD1. This CDR3 has 15 amino acids. With V trimmed by 7 bases and J by 4 bases, 11 bases remained unmatched. Germline V CDR1 and CDR2: SNHLY, FYNNEI. In DNA, the CDR3 is TGTGCCAGCACGGAGGACAGGCCAGGGGCAGATACGCAGTATTTT. Protein product: CASTEDRPGADTQYF.

The V gene is TRBV6-6, the J gene TRBJ2-5; D may match TRBD1 or TRBD2 (5 bases each). CDR3 size: 15 residues. Trimming took 6 bases from V and 0 from J, leaving 14 bases between them. Per the germline V gene, CDR1 is MNHNY and CDR2 is SVGAGI (reference sequence). The CDR3 spells CASRSTGTYQETQYF. DNA for the CDR3: TGTGCCAGCAGGTCAACCGGGACGTACCAAGAGACCCAGTACTTC.

This rearrangement joins TRBV11-2 to TRBJ2-1, with 12 bases fitting TRBD2. This CDR3 has 17 residues. CDR1 is SGHAT, CDR2 FQNNGV, per germline. Trimming cost V 4 bases and J 1 base; bases outside gene matches: 5. The CDR3 DNA sequence: TGTGCCAGCAGCTCACGGACTAGCGGGATTTCCTACAATGAGCAGTTCTTC. This codes for CASSSRTSGISYNEQFF.

V is TRBV7-8 and J is TRBJ1-1; possible D gene TRBD1, 5 bases. CDR3 length: 12 amino acids. The V end lost 4 bases, the J end lost 11 bases, and 14 bases lay between the germline ends. Germline V CDR1 and CDR2: SGHVS, FQNEAQ. Here the CDR3 reads CASSSDRLIAFF. CDR3 bases: TGTGCCAGCAGCTCCGACAGACTGATCGCTTTCTTT.

The V and J genes are TRBV7-8 and TRBJ2-2; possible D gene TRBD1, 5 bases. V shed 2 bases and J shed 4 bases, with 14 bases lying between them. From germline, CDR1 is SGHVS and CDR2 FQNEAQ. The CDR3 is 16 amino acids. The CDR3 DNA reads as TGTGCCAGCAGCTTATTCACAGGCAGTTCCACCGGGGAGCTGTTTTTT. Translating gives CASSLFTGSSTGELFF.

The chain employs TRBV28 and TRBJ2-7; D is ambiguous. The CDR3 is made up of 13 amino acids. Germline CDR1 MDHEN, CDR2 SYDVKM. The V end lost 6 bases, the J end lost 1 base, and 10 bases lay between the germline ends. The CDR3 sequence: CASSLGYSYEQYF. Here the CDR3 DNA reads TGTGCCAGCAGCTTGGGGTATTCCTACGAGCAGTACTTC. The full variable domain, rest sourced from reference TRBV28 and TRBJ2-7, is DVKVTQSSRYLVKRTGEKVFLECVQDMDHENMFWYRQDPGLGLRLIYFSYDVKMKEKGDIPEGYSVSREKKERFSLILESASTNQTSMYLCASSLGYSYEQYFGPGTRLTVT.

This clone was picked up one time. The chain recombines TRBV19 with TRBJ2-7, with 8 bases that match TRBD1. In germline, CDR1 is LNHDA, CDR2 SQIVND (reference sequence). This CDR3 has 12 residues. Trimming took 6 bases from V and 2 from J; bases not matched to a gene: 0. As DNA, the CDR3 is TGTGCCAGTAGGGACAGGGCCTACGAGCAGTACTTC. This gives the protein CASRDRAYEQYF.